This record concerns one TCR beta chain sequence. This clone was observed a few times. Its antigen specificity is not known. There are no base qualities to consult, and no much larger clone falls within one base. Based on the germline V gene (reference sequence), the CDR1 and CDR2 sequences are PRHDT and FYEKMQ. Its CDR3 holds 14 amino acids, cysteine through phenylalanine. Kept here is only the CDR3 DNA, which spans 42 bases and is read in frame from base 1. At the junction V is shortened by 8 bases and J by 10 bases, with 20 bases in between. The data derive from a study of cytomegalovirus exposure and HLA in healthy donors (dated by TCRdb to between 2016 and 2019). Turning to the overall study: According to an earlier analysis of 587 of the donors, 150 million to 200 million T cells yielded 95 million to 140 million unique TCR beta sequences and about 300 Gb of sequence data. An early release that covered more than 550 HLA-typed donors contained about 300 gigabases of sequencing data and about 93 million unique TCR sequences. Of the roughly 420 genotyped donors, roughly 80% were placed in the genetic ancestry cluster associated with self-reported Caucasian donors. The study aimed to test whether cataloging public T cell receptors could reveal signatures of past pathogen exposure. The study profiled the T cell repertoires of hundreds of subjects by immunosequencing and related them to cytomegalovirus serostatus. Besides the first cohort of more than 650 subjects, a separate validation cohort made up of some 110 different subjects was used. High-throughput TCR immunosequencing, statistical association of individual TCRs with disease status, and machine learning were combined to predict cytomegalovirus infection status. A later analysis re-examined previously published TCR beta repertoires from more than 650 donors and added high-resolution HLA genotyping to investigate patterns of TCR occurrence. Rather than drawing on any new phenotypic data, the later analysis identified candidate immune exposures from TCR beta sequences and the way those sequences occurred across donors. In an earlier analysis of a few hundred of the donors, high-throughput TCR beta sequencing was used to judge whether each TCR beta V gene segment behaved as functional or pseudogenic. Donor age, sex, ethnicity and CMV serostatus were compiled alongside the repertoire data. In a later genetic analysis, genome-wide SNP genotypes for about 55% of the roughly 700 donors were used, and that subset was treated as a discovery cohort. Every repertoire in the discovery cohort had been generated on one and the same sequencing platform. Class I and class II HLA loci were covered by the typing at four-digit resolution. Typing coverage varied by locus: roughly 620-640 donors for A, B, C, DRB1 and DQB1; 500 to 550 for DQA1; around 570 for DPA1; roughly 450 for DPB1. Roughly five DR-DQ haplotypes were handled as single units for association and clustering because linkage in the cohort was strong. On average, around 200,000 unique TCR beta nucleotide sequences were sequenced per donor among about 400 genotyped donors of the cohort, with roughly 18% of those sequences being non-productive.

Library prep was done by the immunoSEQ multiplex PCR assay. A mixture of 60 forward primers for TCR Vbeta segments and 13 reverse primers for TCR Jbeta segments was used in the multiplex PCR. The CDR3 region of rearranged TCR beta genes was amplified from genomic DNA by a multiplex PCR assay. On the Illumina HiSeq System, the amplified TCR beta libraries were sequenced as 87-base-pair reads. On the authors' methods: Across the roughly 700 repertoires, a later analysis counted 75 million to 90 million unique TCR beta chains, 9.5 million to 13 million of which were shared by at least two donors. A nearest-neighbor algorithm error-corrected the raw reads and collapsed the reads into unique sequences, merging closely related sequences to remove PCR and sequencing errors. Alignment of CDR3 sequences to IMGT reference sequences was used to assign V, D and J gene segments. For a sequence to be retained, at least a six-nucleotide match to both a V gene segment and a J gene segment was required. A rearrangement was called productive if the CDR3 had no stop codons and remained in frame with V and J, and every other rearrangement was called non-productive. CDR3 was defined by IMGT convention, running from the second conserved V-encoded cysteine to the conserved J-encoded phenylalanine. In an earlier analysis of around 640 of the donors, sequences lacking an unambiguous match to a single V gene segment were excluded. An earlier analysis of several hundred of the donors called V segments functional above 56.7% productive rearrangements and segregating when the between-donor standard deviation exceeded 5%. A statistical classification framework was built to diagnose cytomegalovirus status from the catalog of TCR beta chain sequences. In a later analysis, TCR nucleotide sequences were compared against IMGT/GENE-DB human TR gene sequences so that V and J genes could be assigned. In a later analysis, CDR3 sequences and most-parsimonious VDJ recombination scenarios were assigned using the TCRdist pipeline. In a later analysis, each TCR beta chain was defined by its CDR3 amino acid sequence together with its V-gene family, and reads without a unique V-gene family were excluded. As a way to deal with suspected cross-contamination and a sequencing artifact, a later analysis dropped more than 500 nucleotide sequences that were highly shared and had low generation probability. For each public chain, a later analysis derived a clonal expansion index from normalized ranks of inferred template counts within each repertoire. In a later analysis, generation probabilities were computed with a VDJ recombination model fitted to out-of-frame rearrangements, and the resulting probabilities were checked against IGoR. In a later analysis, hypergeometric tests were used to score TCR-TCR, TCR-HLA and TCR-CMV co-occurrence, with a repertoire-size bias correction applied to TCR pairs. To estimate false discovery rates, a later analysis permuted the HLA or CMV assignments 20 times. In a later analysis, co-occurring TCRs were grouped using DBSCAN, with TCRdist sequence similarity added in when clustering inside HLA-allele-positive subsets. Repertoires with fewer than 30,000 or more than 120,000 public chains, plus five repertoires with anomalous nucleotide sharing, were excluded from co-occurrence clustering. In its TCRdb copy, this immuneACCESS table keeps in-frame sequences only and misses some clones. Where compared with another copy, unresolved V genes explain less than half of these, and the others have no known cause. That table gives V, J and clone size, and the DNA gave D and trimming. This sample is represented by approximately 100,000 clones; approximately 79% of them were singletons. The ten largest clones take up 3.8% of the sample.

What the study reported, not specific to this receptor: HLA typing was unavailable for some donors at each locus, so association tests used only the typed subset. A later genetic analysis associated a missense DCLRE1C variant with V-gene and J-gene trimming of TCR beta chains, and an independent cohort replicated the association. Three of the identified cytomegalovirus-associated TCR beta chains were confirmed in vitro to be specific for cytomegalovirus antigens. In both the original and validation cohorts, the classifier was reported to diagnose cytomegalovirus status with high specificity and sensitivity. Because counts were too low, some 16 rarely observed V segments, including chromosome 9 orphons, were excluded from the earlier analysis of some 540 of the donors. A cluster of highly shared sequence variants was judged likely to represent a technical artifact of the sequencing pipeline. A total of roughly 160 TCR beta chains were listed by the study as associated with cytomegalovirus. Specific HLA alleles were associated with over 15,000 TCR beta sequences at a false discovery rate of 0.05 in a later analysis. Broadly in line with IMGT annotations, most TCR beta V segments showed up in productive rearrangements about 90% or about 30% of the time in an earlier analysis of around 600 of the donors. Presence/absence analyses assumed roughly uniform sequencing depth across donors, an assumption that may not hold. According to a later genetic analysis, donors in an Asian-associated ancestry cluster had fewer N-insertions in productive TCRs than the roughly 670-donor mean. In a later analysis, several top co-occurrence clusters were reported to appear linked to parvovirus B19, influenza, CMV and Epstein-Barr virus. Assigning TCR associations to individual alleles was difficult when HLA alleles, especially DR and DQ, strongly co-occurred. A further reported finding was that TCR beta sequences accurately predicted the HLA-A and HLA-B alleles for most subjects in the first cohort. Because the 87-base-pair reads could not distinguish some IMGT-functional V segments, including TRBV6-2 and TRBV6-3, those segments were excluded. Correlated functional status among segregating V segments might be attributable to linkage disequilibrium, but an unknown experimental factor could not be ruled out. In a later analysis, most CMV-associated TCR beta chains were found to appear HLA-restricted, with HLA associations seemingly driven largely by CMV exposure. Immune exposure information for the cohort was limited to CMV serostatus. This cohort had only TCR beta chains sequenced, and the lack of alpha or paired-chain data limited which features could be detected. In a later analysis, HLA-associated TCR beta chains were found to be more clonally expanded and to have lower generation probabilities than equally common non-associated chains. While some public TCRs were present in many individuals, most TCR sequences turned up only very rarely across donors. A later analysis found that TCR association rates varied across HLA loci, with DRB1 alleles showing the most associated TCRs and HLA-C alleles the fewest. The authors suggested that the approach could potentially be extended to other disease states and immunological phenotypes.

The cohort consisted of 650 to 700 healthy bone marrow donors. At the time of sampling, every cohort member was nominally healthy, though immune exposures that went unrecorded were likely present. The donor was CMV seronegative and was included in the group of 352 seronegative cohort members. Each donor provided a peripheral blood sample, and peripheral blood mononuclear cells were used for TCR beta sequencing. The Qiagen DNeasy Blood Extraction Kit was used to extract genomic DNA from the blood cell samples. The chain is made from TRBV13 and TRBJ1-4, with no D gene named confidently. This receptor was taken from a woman in her forties in good health and CMV-seronegative. The sample was PBMCs. The DNA sequence is given as TGTGCCAGCCCTTACAATGGAGGTTTTGGAAAACTGTTTTTT. This gives the protein CASPYNGGFGKLFF.